The 28 T cell receptor beta chains presented below share a single source sample, sequenced in a study of cytomegalovirus exposure and HLA in healthy donors. PCR employed 60 Vbeta and 13 Jbeta primers. Sequencing was performed with immunoSEQ multiplex PCR; in TCRdb, only in-frame clones are kept and a portion is missing. The sample comprises around 100,000 clones, about four fifths of which are singletons, and more than 3% rests with the top ten. Sequencing was done on a sample of PBMCs. The source is a female donor in good health and CMV-seropositive.

The genes are TRBV10-2 and TRBJ2-2, with D maybe TRBD2 (7 bases). The V and J ends lost 7 bases and 7 bases respectively, with 19 bases between them. CDR3 length equals 15 residues. From germline, CDR1 is WSHSY and CDR2 SAAADI. The CDR3 reads CASTHSGGPGGELFF. For the CDR3, the DNA is TGCGCCAGCACTCATTCCGGGGGGCCCGGCGGGGAGCTGTTTTTT.

This clone was recorded a few times. The chain is built from TRBV15 and TRBJ2-7, with TRBD1 identical over 7 bases. CDR3 length: 16 amino acids. Trimming removed 0 bases from V and 0 bases from J; junction bases left unmatched: 5. The germline CDR1 and CDR2 sequences are LNHNV and YYDKDF (reference sequence). The CDR3 sequence: CATSRDRQGSSYEQYF. For the CDR3, the DNA is TGTGCCACCAGCAGAGATCGACAGGGCAGCTCCTACGAGCAGTACTTC.

This chain uses TRBV6-1 with TRBJ1-1; D ambiguous. V shed 5 bases and J shed 1 base, with 5 bases lying between them. The CDR3 contains 12 residues. Germline CDR1 and CDR2: MNHNS and SASEGT. This CDR3 reads CASSNRNTEAFF. CDR3 coding DNA: TGTGCCAGCAGTAACAGGAACACTGAAGCTTTCTTT.

The V and J genes are TRBV7-2 and TRBJ1-2; D perhaps matches TRBD1 (6 bases). Germline values: CDR1 SGHTA, CDR2 FQGNSA. V gave up 6 bases and J gave up 4 bases, with 12 bases separating them. The CDR3 runs to 13 residues. As DNA, the CDR3 is TGTGCCAGCAGTCCCACAGGGATCTATGGCTACACCTTC. Translated, it gives CASSPTGIYGYTF.

This chain joins TRBV29-1 and TRBJ2-3, with 8 positions matching TRBD2. Unmatched junction bases numbered 7, after V lost 2 bases and J lost 3 bases. Germline V gives CDR1 SQVTM, CDR2 ANQGSEA. The CDR3 has 15 amino acids. CDR3 bases: TGCAGCGTTGAAAGCCGGGGGGGGCGTACAGATACGCAGTATTTT. Translated, it gives CSVESRGGRTDTQYF.

This chain joins TRBV19 and TRBJ1-1; D is unclear. Germline lookup yields CDR1 LNHDA and CDR2 SQIVND (reference sequence). This CDR3 comprises 11 residues. The germline V and J ends were trimmed by 4 bases and 6 bases, with 6 bases remaining between them. In DNA, the CDR3 is TGTGCCAGTAGTACCCGGGCTGAAGCTTTCTTT. It yields the protein CASSTRAEAFF.

In this sample, this clone turned up once. This chain connects TRBV13 to TRBJ2-2, with 8 nucleotides matching TRBD1. With 4 bases clipped from V and 3 bases from J, the junction kept 7 bases outside the gene matches. This CDR3 has 16 residues. CDR1 is PRHDT, CDR2 FYEKMQ, per germline (reference sequence). In DNA, the CDR3 is TGTGCCAGCAGCTCGAGACAGGGGTTGTACACCGGGGAGCTGTTTTTT. Its translation is CASSSRQGLYTGELFF.

The chain is built from TRBV7-9 and TRBJ2-7; D not resolved. Trimming took 1 base from V and 2 from J, leaving 9 bases between them. The CDR3 has 14 amino acids. Germline CDR1 is SEHNR and CDR2 is FQNEAQ (reference sequence). The CDR3 spells CASSLGAGPYEQYF. CDR3 coding DNA: TGTGCCAGCAGCTTAGGGGCAGGTCCCTACGAGCAGTACTTC. Together with reference TRBV7-9 and TRBJ2-7, the CDR3 gives the full variable domain: DTGVSQNPRHKITKRGQNVTFRCDPISEHNRLYWYRQTLGQGPEFLTYFQNEAQLEKSRLLSDRFSAERPKGSFSTLEIQRTEQGDSAMYLCASSLGAGPYEQYFGPGTRLTVT.

This chain connects TRBV5-1 to TRBJ2-1; D not certain. Trimming shortened V by 0 bases and J by 9 bases, and 7 bases separated the two germline ends. Germline V gene data show CDR1 as SGHRS and CDR2 as YFSETQ. The length of the CDR3 is 12 residues. The CDR3 region is CASSLGTGEQFF. CDR3 sequence (DNA): TGCGCCAGCAGCTTGGGCACTGGTGAGCAGTTCTTC.

The chain links TRBV5-1 to TRBJ1-1, with 8 positions matching TRBD1. V was clipped by 2 bases and J by 1 base; unmatched bases: 4. This CDR3 has 15 amino acids. Germline V lookup: CDR1 SGHRS, CDR2 YFSETQ. For the CDR3, the DNA is TGCGCCAGCAGCTTCTCAGGGGGCCCGAACACTGAAGCTTTCTTT. It specifies CASSFSGGPNTEAFF.

J is TRBJ1-6 and V is TRBV4-2; D unclear. V lost 0 bases and J 0 bases, leaving 9 bases between the germline ends. The CDR3 is 17 amino acids. Germline CDR1 and CDR2: LGHNA and YNFKEQ. The CDR3 here is CASSQDMESSYNSPLHF. CDR3 sequence (DNA): TGTGCCAGCAGCCAAGATATGGAGAGCTCCTATAATTCACCCCTCCACTTT.

The gene calls are TRBV18 and TRBJ1-1; D may be TRBD1 (5 bases). This CDR3 has 16 amino acids. The germline V gene encodes CDR1 KGHSH and CDR2 LQKENI. V dropped 0 bases and J dropped 0 bases, with 11 bases sitting between them. The CDR3 spells CASSPPRQRMNTEAFF. For the CDR3, the DNA is TGTGCCAGCTCACCACCGAGACAGCGAATGAACACTGAAGCTTTCTTT.

V is TRBV29-1 and J is TRBJ1-2, with 8 bases identical to TRBD1. The germline gives CDR1 SQVTM, CDR2 ANQGSEA. Unmatched junction bases numbered 5, after V lost 7 bases and J lost 7 bases. This CDR3 spans 11 amino acids. The CDR3: CSAETGGGYTF. The CDR3 bases are TGCAGCGCCGAAACAGGGGGTGGCTACACCTTC.

This chain connects TRBV7-6 to TRBJ2-1, with 7 bases fitting TRBD2. Trimming took 5 bases from V and 0 from J; bases not matched to a gene: 7. The CDR3 covers 16 residues. Looked up from germline, CDR1 is SGHVS and CDR2 is FNYEAQ. The CDR3 region has the DNA TGTGCCAGCAGCCCCTGGGGGGGGATCTCCTACAATGAGCAGTTCTTC. Translation: CASSPWGGISYNEQFF.

The genes are TRBV28 and TRBJ1-2; a weak D match, TRBD1 (5 bases). In germline, CDR1 is MDHEN, CDR2 SYDVKM. V lost 2 bases to trimming and J lost 0 bases, with 10 bases between them. This CDR3 has 15 amino acids. The CDR3 coding sequence is TGTGCCAGCAGTTTAGGTGGGGCCTCTAACTATGGCTACACCTTC. Translation: CASSLGGASNYGYTF.

This rearrangement joins TRBV28 to TRBJ2-7, with 9 nucleotides matching TRBD1. This CDR3 is 15 amino acids long. CDR1 and CDR2 from the germline V gene are MDHEN and SYDVKM. The V segment lost 1 base and the J segment 4 bases; nucleotides outside the gene matches: 5. For the CDR3, the DNA is TGTGCCAGCAGTTTATCCCCCGGGACAGGGTACGAGCAGTACTTC. Translated, it gives CASSLSPGTGYEQYF.

The gene calls are TRBV29-1 and TRBJ2-1; D is undetermined. V lost 4 bases, J lost 15 bases, and 25 bases lay in between. Germline lookup yields CDR1 SQVTM and CDR2 ANQGSEA. The CDR3 loop spans 14 amino acids. CDR3 sequence (DNA): TGCAGCGTTGTTCTGGCGGAAACTCACCGCCTCAGGTTCTTC. It yields the protein CSVVLAETHRLRFF.

The chain links TRBV7-2 to TRBJ1-5; tentatively, D is TRBD1 (6 bases). The CDR3 totals 15 residues. With 1 base removed from V and 4 bases from J, the gap between germline ends came to 11 bases. Germline CDR1 and CDR2: SGHTA and FQGNSA. CDR3 residues: CASSLDGTLNQPQHF. The CDR3 coding sequence is TGTGCCAGCAGCTTAGATGGGACACTTAATCAGCCCCAGCATTTT.

V is TRBV18 and J is TRBJ1-1; TRBD1 might be the D (6 bases). Trimming pared 3 bases from V and 6 bases from J, leaving 14 bases between. The CDR3 sequence is 14 residues long. Germline loops: CDR1 KGHSH, CDR2 LQKENI. The CDR3 region is CASSPTTGKAEAFF. CDR3 sequence (DNA): TGTGCCAGCTCACCCACCACAGGGAAGGCTGAAGCTTTCTTT. The full variable domain, rest sourced from reference TRBV18 and TRBJ1-1, is NAGVMQNPRHLVRRRGQEARLRCSPMKGHSHVYWYRQLPEEGLKFMVYLQKENIIDESGMPKERFSAEFPKEGPSILRIQQVVRGDSAAYFCASSPTTGKAEAFFGQGTRLTVV.

DNA of the CDR3: TGTGCCGGCCAATCGACAGGGGGCGAAAATGGCTACACCTTC. Protein: CAGQSTGGENGYTF. The chain links TRBV5-4 to TRBJ1-2; TRBD1 aligns across 10 bases. With V trimmed by 10 bases and J by 6 bases, 12 bases remained unmatched. CDR3 size: 14 residues. Germline CDR1 reads SGHNT; CDR2 reads YYREEE (reference sequence).

DNA of the CDR3: TGCGCCAGCAGCCAAGACAGCCAGCGACGTAATGAAAAACTGTTTTTT. Protein sequence: CASSQDSQRRNEKLFF. This chain links TRBV4-1 with TRBJ1-4; D gene ambiguous. The V end lost 0 bases, the J end lost 4 bases, and 12 bases lay between the germline ends. The CDR3 consists of 16 residues. Germline V gives CDR1 MGHRA, CDR2 YSYEKL.

V usage is TRBV18 and J usage is TRBJ2-7; 7 bases map to TRBD1. The CDR3 covers 15 residues. Trimming at V came to 1 base and at J to 7 bases, leaving 10 bases not matched to a gene. Germline V gives CDR1 KGHSH, CDR2 LQKENI. The CDR3 spells CASSPQGQISWEQYF. DNA of the CDR3: TGTGCCAGCTCACCACAGGGACAGATTTCGTGGGAGCAGTACTTC.

V is TRBV27 and J is TRBJ1-2, with D possibly matching TRBD1 (5 bases). Germline V lookup: CDR1 MNHEY, CDR2 SMNVEV (reference sequence). There are 12 residues in the CDR3. The ends were cut back, 5 bases at V and 7 bases at J, with 11 bases in the middle. CDR3 amino acids: CASSRAGFGYTF. The CDR3 DNA follows: TGTGCCAGCAGTCGCGCAGGGTTTGGCTACACCTTC.

This chain connects TRBV7-3 to TRBJ2-5; D remains ambiguous. The germline V and J ends were trimmed by 6 bases and 5 bases, with 13 bases remaining between them. This CDR3 region has 13 residues. Germline V gene sequence: CDR1 SGHTA, CDR2 FQGTGA. CDR3 in DNA: TGTGCCAGCAGTACACAAGCGTGGGAGACCCAGTACTTC. Translated: CASSTQAWETQYF.

The rearrangement uses TRBV19 and TRBJ2-7, with 8 bases matching TRBD1. In germline, CDR1 is LNHDA, CDR2 SQIVND (reference sequence). The CDR3 covers 15 residues. The V and J ends lost 6 bases and 0 bases, in that order; junction bases with no gene match: 7. CDR3 loop: CASRLTGDSSYEQYF. Here the CDR3 DNA reads TGTGCCAGTAGACTGACAGGGGATAGCTCCTACGAGCAGTACTTC.

The rearrangement uses TRBV7-6 and TRBJ1-3; the match to TRBD1 covers 8 bases. J lost 4 bases, V lost 1 base, and 3 bases had no gene match. Germline values: CDR1 SGHVS, CDR2 FNYEAQ. The CDR3 consists of 15 residues. DNA of the CDR3: TGTGCCAGCAGCTTAGGGACAGGGTACGGAAACACCATATATTTT. This translates into CASSLGTGYGNTIYF.

The chain joins TRBV14 to TRBJ2-7, with 12 bases matching TRBD2. The CDR3 consists of 16 residues. V gave up 1 base and J gave up 3 bases; unmatched junction bases: 4. The germline gives CDR1 SGHDN, CDR2 FVKESK. The CDR3 DNA sequence: TGTGCCAGCAGCCAAGGCGGACTAGCGGGGATCTACGAGCAGTACTTC. This codes for CASSQGGLAGIYEQYF.

This clone was counted a single time. This sequence joins TRBV19 and TRBJ2-7, with unresolved D. The CDR3 length is 13 residues. The V and J ends lost 4 bases and 0 bases respectively, with 7 bases between them. CDR1 and CDR2 (germline): LNHDA, SQIVND (reference sequence). The CDR3 region is CASSTLFSYEQYF. Written as DNA, the CDR3 is TGTGCCAGTAGTACCTTATTCTCCTACGAGCAGTACTTC.